Following are 21 T cell receptor beta chains from one sample sequenced in a study of cytomegalovirus exposure and HLA in healthy donors. PCR used 60 Vbeta primers and 13 Jbeta primers. Profiling relied on immunoSEQ multiplex PCR, and the TCRdb table lists in-frame clones only, not all of them. Of under 130,000 clones in the sample, 75% to 90% were seen once. Sequenced input: PBMCs. These receptors came from a man aged 25-40 years in good health and CMV-seropositive.

The rearrangement uses TRBV30 and TRBJ1-5, with 8 bases aligning to TRBD1. Germline V gives CDR1 GTSNPN, CDR2 SVGIG (reference sequence). V was clipped by 1 base and J by 5 bases; unmatched bases: 4. The CDR3 loop spans 14 amino acids. CDR3 residues: CAWSDGQGHQPQHF. CDR3 sequence (DNA): TGTGCCTGGAGTGACGGACAGGGTCATCAGCCCCAGCATTTT.

The chain has TRBV10-1 and TRBJ1-5, with a tentative D call TRBD1 (5 bases). Germline V lookup: CDR1 WNHNN, CDR2 SYGVQD (reference sequence). This CDR3 region has 16 residues. V gave up 2 bases and J gave up 0 bases, with 11 bases separating them. The chain's CDR3 is CASSEATEYSNQPQHF. Written as DNA, the CDR3 is TGCGCCAGCAGTGAGGCGACAGAGTATAGCAATCAGCCCCAGCATTTT.

The V gene is TRBV6-1, the J gene TRBJ2-5; perhaps TRBD2 as D (5 bases). Trimming removed 5 bases at V and 5 bases at J, with 12 bases between. Per the germline V gene, CDR1 is MNHNS and CDR2 is SASEGT. This CDR3 is 13 amino acids long. The CDR3 protein is CASSPTILETQYF. In nucleotides, the CDR3 is TGTGCCAGCAGTCCGACTATTTTGGAGACCCAGTACTTC.

V is TRBV13 and J is TRBJ2-2; no reliable D call. The CDR3 loop spans 12 amino acids. V was clipped by 0 bases and J by 17 bases, with 13 bases between them. From germline, CDR1 is PRHDT and CDR2 FYEKMQ (reference sequence). In DNA, the CDR3 is TGTGCCAGCAGCTTAGGGAGGCGTCCCGGATTTTTT. Encoded protein: CASSLGRRPGFF.

CDR3 coding DNA: TGCGCCAGCAGCCAGGAAGCGTTGAGAAGCTCCTACAATGAGCAGTTCTTC. Encoded protein: CASSQEALRSSYNEQFF. V is TRBV4-1 and J is TRBJ2-1, with D hard to call. V dropped 3 bases and J dropped 0 bases, with 15 bases sitting between them. The length of the CDR3 is 17 residues. Per the germline V gene, CDR1 is MGHRA and CDR2 is YSYEKL.

The sample holds one count of this clone. Within the sample, other DNA sequences also encode this same CDR3. The rearrangement uses TRBV5-1 and TRBJ2-7, with 7 bases identical to TRBD1. CDR1 and CDR2 from the germline V gene are SGHRS and YFSETQ. CDR3 size: 14 residues. Trimming took 0 bases from V and 2 from J; bases not matched to a gene: 2. In DNA, the CDR3 is TGCGCCAGCAGCTTGGGACAGGGCCCCTACGAGCAGTACTTC. Protein sequence: CASSLGQGPYEQYF.

This clone showed up just a few times. The CDR3 bases are TGTGCCAGCTCACCGGCCCGAGAGACCCAGTACTTC. Translated, it gives CASSPARETQYF. The chain has TRBV18 and TRBJ2-5; D gene unclear. Germline CDR1 KGHSH, CDR2 LQKENI. Between the trimmed V and J ends, which lost 3 bases and 4 bases, there was a span of 6 bases. The CDR3 is 12 amino acids.

The chain carries TRBV4-3 and TRBJ2-4, with D possibly TRBD1 on 6 matching bases. CDR1 LGHNA and CDR2 YSLEER come from the germline V gene. CDR3 length: 17 amino acids. V dropped 0 bases and J dropped 1 base, with 13 bases sitting between them. The CDR3 loop reads CASSQEGRGLAKNIQYF. CDR3 coding DNA: TGCGCCAGCAGCCAAGAGGGCAGGGGTTTGGCCAAAAACATTCAGTACTTC.

The chain uses TRBV5-6 and TRBJ1-4; the match to TRBD1 covers 9 bases. After removal of 3 bases from V and 12 bases from J, the junction contained 12 bases not matched to a gene. The CDR3 runs 15 residues. CDR1 and CDR2 from the germline V gene are SGHDT and YYEEEE. The CDR3 DNA reads as TGTGCCAGCAGCTGGCGGGACAGGGACACGCTGGAACTGTTTTTT. Translation: CASSWRDRDTLELFF.

J is TRBJ2-1 and V is TRBV7-2; TRBD2 matches at 8 bases. V shed 5 bases and J 0 bases; nucleotides not matched to a gene: 3. The CDR3 extends over 15 amino acids. The germline V gene has CDR1 SGHTA and CDR2 FQGNSA. The CDR3: CASSRGGSSYNEQFF. The DNA for the CDR3 is TGTGCCAGCAGCCGGGGGGGTTCCTCCTACAATGAGCAGTTCTTC.

This clone was recorded a few times. V is TRBV11-2 and J is TRBJ1-6; 8 bases map to TRBD1. The CDR3 is 17 amino acids. Unmatched junction bases numbered 11, after V lost 5 bases and J lost 5 bases. Per the germline V gene, CDR1 is SGHAT and CDR2 is FQNNGV. The CDR3 protein is CASSLRPGQAHNSPLHF. CDR3 bases: TGTGCCAGCAGCCTCCGCCCGGGACAGGCCCATAATTCACCCCTCCACTTT.

CDR3 in DNA: TGTGCCAGCAGCTCCGGGATCCAAGAGACCCAGTACTTC. Amino acids: CASSSGIQETQYF. The chain combines TRBV11-2 with TRBJ2-5, with D possibly TRBD2 on 5 matching bases. This CDR3 contains 13 residues. Per germline, CDR1 SGHAT and CDR2 FQNNGV. Trimming shortened V by 4 bases and J by 1 base, and 7 bases separated the two germline ends.

This chain connects TRBV11-3 to TRBJ2-1; 15 positions match TRBD2. CDR3 length: 15 residues. J gave up 8 bases and V 4 bases, and 3 bases lay outside the gene matches. Germline-derived CDR1 and CDR2 are SGHNT and YENEEA. CDR3 loop: CASSSRTSGGDEQFF. The CDR3 nucleotides are TGTGCCAGCAGCTCACGGACTAGCGGGGGGGATGAGCAGTTCTTC.

V usage is TRBV5-4 and J usage is TRBJ2-1; TRBD2 is a possible D gene (6 bases). There are 12 residues in the CDR3. The V gene lost 2 bases and the J gene lost 7 bases, with 7 bases spanning the gap. The germline CDR1 and CDR2 sequences are SGHNT and YYREEE (reference sequence). As DNA, the CDR3 is TGTGCCAGCAGCTTTGCGGGGAATGAGCAGTTCTTC. Amino acid sequence: CASSFAGNEQFF.

This rearrangement joins TRBV5-6 to TRBJ2-3, with 10 nucleotides matching TRBD1. V dropped 0 bases and J dropped 5; count of bases not matched to a gene: 3. This CDR3 has 15 amino acids. Germline V CDR1 and CDR2: SGHDT, YYEEEE. CDR3 protein: CASSLGGQGIDTQYF. CDR3 coding DNA: TGTGCCAGCAGCTTGGGGGGACAGGGGATAGATACGCAGTATTTT.

V and J are TRBV11-2 and TRBJ2-1, with D possibly matching TRBD1 (5 bases). The CDR3 spans 12 residues. Germline V gives CDR1 SGHAT, CDR2 FQNNGV. V dropped 0 bases and J dropped 12 bases, with 9 bases sitting between them. This chain's CDR3 is CASSLEGVVQFF. The CDR3, as DNA: TGTGCCAGCAGCTTAGAAGGGGTGGTGCAGTTCTTC.

The gene calls are TRBV4-1 and TRBJ1-1; D perhaps matches TRBD1 (5 bases). The CDR3 totals 17 residues. The germline V gene has CDR1 MGHRA and CDR2 YSYEKL. The V end was cut by 1 base, the J end by 1 base, with 16 bases between. The CDR3 DNA reads as TGCGCCAGCAGCCAAGGTTCAATGGGACTCAAGAACACTGAAGCTTTCTTT. Translation gives CASSQGSMGLKNTEAFF.

The chain has TRBV2 and TRBJ1-5; maybe TRBD1 (5 bases). CDR1 SNHLY and CDR2 FYNNEI come from the germline V gene. Trimming shortened V by 4 bases and J by 0 bases, and 10 bases separated the two germline ends. This CDR3 has 15 residues. This chain's CDR3 is CASSAQGTSNQPQHF. For the CDR3, the DNA is TGTGCCAGCAGTGCCCAGGGTACTAGCAATCAGCCCCAGCATTTT.

The V gene is TRBV5-1, the J gene TRBJ2-1; 7 positions agree with TRBD1. With V trimmed by 4 bases and J by 10 bases, 14 bases remained unmatched. Germline loops: CDR1 SGHRS, CDR2 YFSETQ. The CDR3 has 15 amino acids. DNA of the CDR3: TGCGCCAGCAGCCCAACCGGGACAGCCAAAGGGGAGCAGTTCTTC. Its protein is CASSPTGTAKGEQFF.

The chain recombines TRBV27 with TRBJ1-5, with TRBD1 matching over 7 bases. The CDR3 runs to 14 residues. With 5 bases clipped from V and 5 bases from J, the junction kept 6 bases outside the gene matches. CDR1 is MNHEY and CDR2 is SMNVEV in the germline V gene (reference sequence). The CDR3 spells CASSTDRAHQPQHF. In nucleotides, the CDR3 is TGTGCCAGCAGTACTGACAGGGCCCATCAGCCCCAGCATTTT.

The rearrangement uses TRBV29-1 and TRBJ2-5, with TRBD1 identical over 9 bases. Germline CDR1 is SQVTM and CDR2 is ANQGSEA. The CDR3 covers 14 residues. V dropped 6 bases and J dropped 4; count of bases not matched to a gene: 9. The CDR3 region has the DNA TGCAGCGTCGAAACCGGGACAGGGAGAGAGACCCAGTACTTC. It encodes CSVETGTGRETQYF.